This T cell receptor beta chain was captured by sequencing in a study of T cells in Graves' hyperthyroidism and ophthalmopathy. The source material, RNA transcripts, was used to amplify TCR beta CDR3 regions. First-round RT-PCR of the TCR CDR3 relied on the HTBI primer set. TCRdb independently ran MiXCR on the multiplex PCR reads; one entry per CDR3 protein. The sample lists approximately 610,000 distinct CDR3 sequences, under 15% seen once, with around 4.5% in the top ten. Active moderate-to-severe ophthalmopathy, Clinical Activity Score at least 3, NOSPECS at least 4, under 3 months' duration. The CDR3 contains 18 residues. Trimming cost V 1 base and J 5 bases; bases outside gene matches: 9. Germline CDR1 is MDHEN and CDR2 is SYDVKM.

The V and J genes are TRBV28 and TRBJ2-7, with 15 bases aligning to TRBD2. This TCR was sampled from a middle-aged woman with Graves' ophthalmopathy. Specimen: blood. CDR3 bases: TGTGCCAGCAGTTTATCCGGACTAGCGGGAGGGCCGGTGAACGAGCAGTACTTC. Protein product: CASSLSGLAGGPVNEQYF. Full variable domain (rest looked up from reference TRBV28 and TRBJ2-7): DVKVTQSSRYLVKRTGEKVFLECVQDMDHENMFWYRQDPGLGLRLIYFSYDVKMKEKGDIPEGYSVSREKKERFSLILESASTNQTSMYLCASSLSGLAGGPVNEQYFGPGTRLTVT.